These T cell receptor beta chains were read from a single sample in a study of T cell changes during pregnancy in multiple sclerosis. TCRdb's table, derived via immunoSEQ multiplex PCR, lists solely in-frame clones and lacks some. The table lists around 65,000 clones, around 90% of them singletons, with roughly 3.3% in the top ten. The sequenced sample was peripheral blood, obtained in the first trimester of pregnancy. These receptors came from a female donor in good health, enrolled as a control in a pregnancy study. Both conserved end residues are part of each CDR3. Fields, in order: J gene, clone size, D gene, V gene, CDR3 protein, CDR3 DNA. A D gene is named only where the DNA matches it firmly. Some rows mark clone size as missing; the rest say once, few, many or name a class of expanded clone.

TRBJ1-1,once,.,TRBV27,CASSLAGAEAFF,TGTGCCAGCAGCTTAGCGGGGGCTGAAGCTTTCTTT
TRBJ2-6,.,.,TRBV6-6,CASMRVWGANVLTF,TGTGCCAGCATGAGGGTATGGGGGGCCAACGTCCTGACTTTC
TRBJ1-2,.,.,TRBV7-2,CASSRDFGYGYTF,TGTGCCAGCAGCCGGGACTTTGGCTATGGCTACACCTTC
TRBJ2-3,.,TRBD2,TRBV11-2,CASSLGGGGRDTDTQYF,TGTGCCAGCAGCTTAGGAGGCGGCGGGAGGGATACAGATACGCAGTATTTT
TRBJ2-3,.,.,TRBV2,CASSEATGLDYPYF,TGTGCCAGCAGTGAAGCTACGGGTCTCGATTACCCCTACTTT
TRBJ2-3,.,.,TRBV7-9,CASSPAGGKADTQYF,TGTGCCAGCAGCCCCGCTGGGGGGAAGGCAGATACGCAGTATTTT
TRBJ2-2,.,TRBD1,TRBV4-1,CASSFEQGVHGELFF,TGCGCCAGCAGCTTTGAACAGGGGGTCCACGGGGAGCTGTTTTTT
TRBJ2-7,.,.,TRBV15,CATSRDFDEQYF,TGTGCCACCAGCAGAGATTTCGACGAGCAGTACTTC
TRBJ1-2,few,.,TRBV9,CASSVGEQGGGSGYTF,TGTGCCAGCAGCGTAGGCGAACAGGGAGGGGGGAGCGGCTACACCTTC
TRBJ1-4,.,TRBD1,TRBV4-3,CASSQTGTGTGDEKLFF,TGCGCCAGCAGCCAAACGGGGACCGGGACAGGGGACGAAAAACTGTTTTTT
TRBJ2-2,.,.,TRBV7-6,CASSLAYGTPNTGELFF,TGTGCCAGCAGCTTAGCGTACGGGACTCCGAACACCGGGGAGCTGTTTTTT
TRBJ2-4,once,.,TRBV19,CASSMGTSPIQYF,TGTGCCAGTAGTATGGGGACTTCTCCCATTCAGTACTTC
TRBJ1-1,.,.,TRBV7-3,CASSQGMNTEAFF,TGTGCCAGCTCGCAGGGTATGAACACTGAAGCTTTCTTT
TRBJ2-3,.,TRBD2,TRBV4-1,CASSQVLGASGNTDTQYF,TGCGCCAGCAGCCAAGTTCTGGGTGCTAGCGGCAACACAGATACGCAGTATTTT
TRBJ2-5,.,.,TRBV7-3,CASSLGTETQYF,TGTGCCAGCAGCTTAGGCACCGAGACCCAGTACTTC
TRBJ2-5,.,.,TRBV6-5,CASSYPGAETQYF,TGTGCCAGCAGTTACCCGGGAGCGGAGACCCAGTACTTC
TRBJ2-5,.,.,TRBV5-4,CASSLVGKETQYF,TGTGCCAGCAGCTTGGTGGGCAAAGAGACCCAGTACTTC
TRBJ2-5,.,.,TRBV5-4,CASSAYQETQYF,TGTGCCAGCAGCGCGTACCAAGAGACCCAGTACTTC
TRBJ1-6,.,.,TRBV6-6,CASMRDFNSPLHF,TGTGCCAGCATGAGGGATTTTAATTCACCCCTCCACTTT
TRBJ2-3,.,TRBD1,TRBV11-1,CASLQGNTDTQYF,TGTGCCAGCTTACAGGGGAACACAGATACGCAGTATTTT
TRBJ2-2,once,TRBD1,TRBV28,CASTPGTANTGELFF,TGTGCCAGCACTCCTGGGACAGCGAACACCGGGGAGCTGTTTTTT
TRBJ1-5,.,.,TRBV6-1,CASSPYSGENQPQHF,TGTGCCAGCAGTCCTTATTCAGGGGAAAATCAGCCCCAGCATTTT
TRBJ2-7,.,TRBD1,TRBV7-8,CASSLGSGTGRLEQYF,TGTGCCAGCAGCTTAGGGTCCGGGACAGGGCGCCTGGAGCAGTACTTC
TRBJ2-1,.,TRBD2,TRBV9,CASSVVSGASGGANEQFF,TGTGCCAGCAGCGTAGTGTCCGGGGCTAGCGGGGGGGCAAATGAGCAGTTCTTC
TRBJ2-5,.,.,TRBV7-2,CASSLIVQSVQETQYF,TGTGCCAGCAGCTTAATAGTTCAGAGCGTCCAAGAGACCCAGTACTTC